The sequence of this T cell receptor beta chain was determined in a study of T cells in tuberculosis. About the study: In South Africa, adults with active tuberculosis were compared with IGRA-negative and latently infected IGRA-positive adolescents. Whole-study results and caveats: A GMM-specific repertoire classifier reached roughly 90% accuracy, AUROC 0.90.

At study entry, adolescents had tuberculin skin tests and IGRA screening. As to this clone: Its target is not known.

Produced via immunoSEQ multiplex PCR; TCRdb's table is partial and in-frame only. Here the sample spans 35,000 to 55,000 clones, 90% to 95% being singletons. This TCR derives from a donor between 10 and 35 years old with latent tuberculosis or without tuberculosis infection. The source material was PBMCs.

CDR3: CASSLLQPLNYGYTF. CDR3 nucleotides: TGTGCCAGCAGCTTACTACAGCCACTGAACTATGGCTACACCTTC. The chain links TRBV7-9 to TRBJ1-2; D gene unclear. V was cut by 2 bases and J by 2 bases, with 12 bases left in between. This CDR3 region has 15 residues. The germline V gene has CDR1 SEHNR and CDR2 FQNEAQ (reference sequence).